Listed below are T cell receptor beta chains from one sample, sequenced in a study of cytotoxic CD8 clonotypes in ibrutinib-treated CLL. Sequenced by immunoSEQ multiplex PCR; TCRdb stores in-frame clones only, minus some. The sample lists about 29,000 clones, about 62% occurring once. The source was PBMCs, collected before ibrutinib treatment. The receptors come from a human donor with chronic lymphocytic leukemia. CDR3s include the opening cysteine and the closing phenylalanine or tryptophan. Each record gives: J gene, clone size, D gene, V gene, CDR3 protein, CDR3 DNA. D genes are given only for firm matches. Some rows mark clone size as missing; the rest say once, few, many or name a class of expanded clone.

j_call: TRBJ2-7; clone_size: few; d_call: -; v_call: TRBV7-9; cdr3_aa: CASSSRLFYEQYF; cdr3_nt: TGTGCCAGCAGCTCCAGATTATTCTACGAGCAGTACTTC
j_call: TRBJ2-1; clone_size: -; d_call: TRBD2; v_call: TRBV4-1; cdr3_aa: CASSQEWEAGSYNEQFF; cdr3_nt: TGCGCCAGCAGCCAAGAGTGGGAAGCGGGAAGCTACAATGAGCAGTTCTTC
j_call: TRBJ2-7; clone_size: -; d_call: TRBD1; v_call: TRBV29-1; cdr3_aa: CSVTRQGAYEQYF; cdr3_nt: TGCAGCGTCACTAGACAGGGGGCTTACGAGCAGTACTTC
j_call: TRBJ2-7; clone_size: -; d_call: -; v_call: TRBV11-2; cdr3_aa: CASRSMEGRHYEQYF; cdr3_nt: TGTGCCAGCAGATCAATGGAGGGACGGCACTACGAGCAGTACTTC
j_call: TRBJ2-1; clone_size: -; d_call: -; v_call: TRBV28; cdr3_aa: CASSPGGASGFF; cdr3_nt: TGTGCCAGCAGCCCCGGCGGGGCCTCAGGTTTCTTC
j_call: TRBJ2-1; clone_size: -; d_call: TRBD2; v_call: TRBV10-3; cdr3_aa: CATMREGTYNEQFF; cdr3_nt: TGTGCCACAATGCGGGAGGGCACCTACAATGAGCAGTTCTTC
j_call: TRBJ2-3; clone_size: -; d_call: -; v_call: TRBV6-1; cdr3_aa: CASRPRLVPDTQYF; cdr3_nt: TGTGCCAGCAGACCGAGACTAGTTCCGGATACGCAGTATTTT
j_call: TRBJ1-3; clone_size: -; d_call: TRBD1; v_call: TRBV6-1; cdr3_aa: CASSEEATGGNTIYF; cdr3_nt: TGTGCCAGCAGTGAAGAAGCGACAGGGGGAAACACCATATATTTT
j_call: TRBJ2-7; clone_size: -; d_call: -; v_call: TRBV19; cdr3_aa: CASSMRQNYEQYF; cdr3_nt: TGTGCCAGTAGTATGCGACAGAACTACGAGCAGTACTTC
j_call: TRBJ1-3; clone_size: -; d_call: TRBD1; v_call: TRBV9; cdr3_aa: CASSVGQGSPIYF; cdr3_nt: TGTGCCAGCAGCGTTGGACAGGGGTCCCCCATATATTTT
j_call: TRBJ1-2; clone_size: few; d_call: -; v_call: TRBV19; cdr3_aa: CASSNTGLGYTF; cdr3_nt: TGTGCCAGCTCAAATACAGGGCTCGGCTACACCTTC
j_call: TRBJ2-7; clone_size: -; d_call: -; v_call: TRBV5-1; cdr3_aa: CASGSTGPPYEQYF; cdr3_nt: TGCGCCAGCGGATCAACCGGGCCTCCCTACGAGCAGTACTTC
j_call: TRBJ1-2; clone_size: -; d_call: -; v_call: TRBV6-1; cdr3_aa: CASSEVGGVGYTF; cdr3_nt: TGTGCCAGCAGTGAAGTGGGAGGCGTGGGCTACACCTTC
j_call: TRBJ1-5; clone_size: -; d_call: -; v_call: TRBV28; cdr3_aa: CASSSTLGQSNQPQHF; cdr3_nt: TGTGCCAGCAGTTCCACCCTCGGACAGAGCAATCAGCCCCAGCATTTT
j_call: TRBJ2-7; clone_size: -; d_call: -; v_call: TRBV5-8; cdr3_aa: CASSGSRRGGRREQYF; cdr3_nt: TGTGCCAGCAGCGGCTCAAGGAGGGGAGGCCGAAGGGAGCAGTACTTC
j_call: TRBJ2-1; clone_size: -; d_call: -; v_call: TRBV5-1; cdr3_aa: CASSSLTLNNEQFF; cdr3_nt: TGCGCCAGCAGCTCGTTGACACTGAACAATGAGCAGTTCTTC
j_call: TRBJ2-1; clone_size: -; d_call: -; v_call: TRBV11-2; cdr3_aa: CASSPIVSIRLGGNEQFF; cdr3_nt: TGTGCCAGCAGCCCAATCGTATCCATCCGACTCGGGGGTAATGAGCAGTTCTTC
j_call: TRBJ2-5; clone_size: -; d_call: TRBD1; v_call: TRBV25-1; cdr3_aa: CASSRQGGQETQYF; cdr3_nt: TGTGCCAGCAGTAGACAGGGGGGCCAAGAGACCCAGTACTTC
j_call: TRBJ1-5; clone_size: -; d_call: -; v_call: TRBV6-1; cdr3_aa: CASSEARRGNQPQHF; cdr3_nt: TGTGCCAGCAGTGAGGCTAGGAGGGGCAATCAGCCCCAGCATTTT
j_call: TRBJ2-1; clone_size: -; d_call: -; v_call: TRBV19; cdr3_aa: CASAVLAYNEQFF; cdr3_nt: TGTGCCAGCGCCGTCCTAGCATACAATGAGCAGTTCTTC
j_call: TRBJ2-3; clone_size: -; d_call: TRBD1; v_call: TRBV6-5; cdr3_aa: CASRRDRGTDTQYF; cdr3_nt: TGTGCCAGCAGACGGGACAGGGGCACAGATACGCAGTATTTT
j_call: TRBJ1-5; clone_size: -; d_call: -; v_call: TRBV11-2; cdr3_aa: CASSLGGGGSSNQPQHF; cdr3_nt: TGTGCCAGCAGCTTAGGTGGGGGAGGAAGCAGCAATCAGCCCCAGCATTTT
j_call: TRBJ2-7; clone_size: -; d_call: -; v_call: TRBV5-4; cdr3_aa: CASGYGGYEQYF; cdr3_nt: TGTGCCAGCGGATACGGGGGCTACGAGCAGTACTTC
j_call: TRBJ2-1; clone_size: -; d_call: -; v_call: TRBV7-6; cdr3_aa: CASSLGNEQFF; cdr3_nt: TGTGCCAGCAGCTTGGGGAATGAGCAGTTCTTC
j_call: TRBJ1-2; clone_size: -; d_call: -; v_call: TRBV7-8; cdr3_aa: CASSLGAPKRQEANYGYTF; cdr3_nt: TGTGCCAGCAGCTTAGGGGCCCCTAAGCGACAGGAAGCTAACTATGGCTACACCTTC
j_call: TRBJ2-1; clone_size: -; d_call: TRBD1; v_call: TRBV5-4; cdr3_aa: CASSFGQAHNEQFF; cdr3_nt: TGTGCCAGCAGCTTCGGACAGGCTCACAATGAGCAGTTCTTC
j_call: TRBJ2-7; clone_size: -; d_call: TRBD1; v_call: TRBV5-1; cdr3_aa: CASSFAGGAYEQYF; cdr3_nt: TGCGCCAGCAGCTTCGCAGGGGGTGCCTACGAGCAGTACTTC
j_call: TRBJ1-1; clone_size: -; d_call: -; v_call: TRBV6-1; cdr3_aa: CASAGGNTEAFF; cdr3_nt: TGTGCCAGCGCCGGGGGGAACACTGAAGCTTTCTTT
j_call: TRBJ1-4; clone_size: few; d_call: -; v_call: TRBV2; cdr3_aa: CASLGNEKLFF; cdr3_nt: TGTGCCAGCCTGGGAAATGAAAAACTGTTTTTT
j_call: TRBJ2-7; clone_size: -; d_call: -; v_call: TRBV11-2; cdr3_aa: CASSLGAGHDTGIEQYF; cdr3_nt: TGTGCCAGCAGCTTGGGAGCGGGACACGACACCGGGATCGAGCAGTACTTC
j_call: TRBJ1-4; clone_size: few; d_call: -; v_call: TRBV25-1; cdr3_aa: CASSGQGGEKLFF; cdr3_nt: TGTGCCAGCAGTGGTCAGGGAGGGGAAAAACTGTTTTTT
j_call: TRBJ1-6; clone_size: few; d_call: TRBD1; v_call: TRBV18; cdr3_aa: CASFRGTGGSPLHF; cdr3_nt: TGTGCCAGCTTCCGCGGGACAGGGGGTTCACCCCTCCACTTT
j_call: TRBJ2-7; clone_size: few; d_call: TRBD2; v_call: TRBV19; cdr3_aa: CASSIGLAASSYEQYF; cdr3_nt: TGTGCCAGTAGTATCGGGCTAGCGGCAAGCTCCTACGAGCAGTACTTC
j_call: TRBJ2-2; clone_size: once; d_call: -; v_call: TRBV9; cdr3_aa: CASSAGTLNTGELFF; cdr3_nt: TGTGCCAGCAGTGCCGGGACACTTAACACCGGGGAGCTGTTTTTT
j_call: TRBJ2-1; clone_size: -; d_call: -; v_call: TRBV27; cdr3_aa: CASRTGAVSEQFF; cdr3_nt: TGTGCCAGCAGAACCGGGGCTGTCAGTGAGCAGTTCTTC
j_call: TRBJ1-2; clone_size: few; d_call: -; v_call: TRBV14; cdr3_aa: CASSLMEGKGYTF; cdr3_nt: TGTGCCAGCAGCCTCATGGAGGGGAAAGGCTACACCTTC
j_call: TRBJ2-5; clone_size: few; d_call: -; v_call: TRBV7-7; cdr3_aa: CASSRTPQETQYF; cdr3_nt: TGTGCTAGCAGCCGGACCCCCCAAGAGACCCAGTACTTC
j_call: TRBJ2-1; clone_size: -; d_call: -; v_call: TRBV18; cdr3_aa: CASSPFGGRANEQFF; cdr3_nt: TGTGCCAGCTCACCGTTCGGGGGCCGGGCGAATGAGCAGTTCTTC
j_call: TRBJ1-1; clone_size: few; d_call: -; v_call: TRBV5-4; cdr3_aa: CASSLAENTEAFF; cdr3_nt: TGTGCCAGCAGCCTGGCGGAGAACACTGAAGCTTTCTTT
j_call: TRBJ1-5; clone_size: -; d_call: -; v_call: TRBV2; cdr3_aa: CASTGGQGNQPQHF; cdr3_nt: TGTGCCAGCACGGGTGGGCAGGGCAATCAGCCCCAGCATTTT
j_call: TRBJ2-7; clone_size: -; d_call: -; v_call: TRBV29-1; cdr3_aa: CSVSRRGSEQYF; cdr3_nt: TGCAGCGTATCCCGCAGGGGCTCCGAGCAGTACTTC
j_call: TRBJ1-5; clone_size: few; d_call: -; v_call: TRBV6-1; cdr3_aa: CASSELRGNQPQHF; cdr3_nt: TGTGCCAGCAGTGAACTTCGCGGCAATCAGCCCCAGCATTTT
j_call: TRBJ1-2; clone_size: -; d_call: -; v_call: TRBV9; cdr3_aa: CASSGQFYGYTF; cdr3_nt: TGTGCCAGCAGCGGGCAATTCTATGGCTACACCTTC
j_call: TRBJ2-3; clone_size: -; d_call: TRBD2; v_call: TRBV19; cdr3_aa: CASTRSGGGTDTQYF; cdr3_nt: TGTGCCAGTACCCGCTCGGGGGGGGGCACAGATACGCAGTATTTT
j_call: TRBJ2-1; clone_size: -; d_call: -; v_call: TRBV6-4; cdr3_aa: CASSEGADGGYNEQFF; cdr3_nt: TGTGCCAGCAGTGAGGGGGCAGATGGGGGGTACAATGAGCAGTTCTTC
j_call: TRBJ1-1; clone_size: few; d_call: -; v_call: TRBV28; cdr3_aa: CASSLYLGSTEAFF; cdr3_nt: TGTGCCAGCAGTTTATACCTGGGGAGCACTGAAGCTTTCTTT
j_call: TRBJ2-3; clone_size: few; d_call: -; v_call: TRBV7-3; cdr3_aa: CASSSNPADTQYF; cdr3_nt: TGTGCCAGCAGCTCTAATCCGGCAGATACGCAGTATTTT
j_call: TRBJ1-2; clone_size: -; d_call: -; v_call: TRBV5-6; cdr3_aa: CASSLVGYGYTF; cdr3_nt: TGTGCCAGCAGCTTGGTTGGCTATGGCTACACCTTC
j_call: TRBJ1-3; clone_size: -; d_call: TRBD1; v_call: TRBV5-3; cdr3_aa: CARSAETGGGNTIYF; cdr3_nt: TGTGCCAGAAGCGCTGAGACAGGGGGAGGAAACACCATATATTTT
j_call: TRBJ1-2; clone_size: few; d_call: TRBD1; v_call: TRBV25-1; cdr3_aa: CASSETGGKDGYTF; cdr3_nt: TGTGCCAGCAGTGAGACAGGGGGCAAGGATGGCTACACCTTC